This T cell receptor (beta chain) was recovered during a study of cytomegalovirus exposure and HLA in healthy donors. A multiplex PCR was run with 60 Vbeta primers and 13 Jbeta primers. Produced via immunoSEQ multiplex PCR; TCRdb's table is partial and in-frame only. Of a few hundred thousand clones listed, 70% to 90% are singletons. CDR1 and CDR2 from the germline V gene are LGHNT and FRNRAP. The CDR3 is 17 amino acids. Trimming cost V 5 bases and J 5 bases; bases outside gene matches: 17. V usage is TRBV12-5 and J usage is TRBJ2-7, with 8 positions matching TRBD1. Sequencing input: PBMCs. The receptor was derived from a woman aged 60-75 years in good health and CMV-seropositive. The CDR3 loop reads CASGPPAGTGRQNEQYF. CDR3 DNA sequence: TGTGCTAGTGGTCCGCCCGCCGGGACAGGACGACAAAACGAGCAGTACTTC.